A selection of T cell receptor beta chains follows, all from one sample in a study of Ad26.COV2.S vaccination and SARS-CoV-2 variants. This table comes from immunoSEQ multiplex PCR, and its TCRdb copy is limited to in-frame clones, with some not included. This sample has fewer than 800,000 clones, with more than 80% found just once. Sequencing used peripheral blood, obtained in a trial of Ad26.COV2.S vaccine versus placebo. The origin of the receptors is a person aged 18-60 years who received the Ad26.COV2.S COVID-19 vaccine or a placebo. CDR3s include the opening cysteine and the closing phenylalanine or tryptophan. The D gene is left open where the match is weak.

V gene	J gene	D gene	CDR3 DNA	CDR3 protein
TRBV9	TRBJ2-5	-	TGTGCCAGCAGCGTAGCAGTGGAAGAGACCCAGTACTTC	CASSVAVEETQYF
TRBV7-9	TRBJ1-3	TRBD1	TGTGCCAGCAGCTTTAGGGGACAGGGTCGTAACTCTGGAAACACCATATATTTT	CASSFRGQGRNSGNTIYF
TRBV6-1	TRBJ2-7	-	TGTGCCAGCAGTGATTCTCGGGCAGGCCGGCCCTACGAGCAGTACTTC	CASSDSRAGRPYEQYF
TRBV7-8	TRBJ2-1	-	TGTGCCAGCAGCCTAGACTCCTCCTCCTACAATGAGCAGTTCTTC	CASSLDSSSYNEQFF
TRBV30	TRBJ1-5	-	TGTGCCTGGAGTGTACCGGAGATGAATCAGCCCCAGCATTTT	CAWSVPEMNQPQHF
TRBV5-1	TRBJ2-5	TRBD1	TGCGCCAGCAGCTTGAGAGGGACAGGGCGAGAGACCCAGTACTTC	CASSLRGTGRETQYF
TRBV6-5	TRBJ2-7	-	TGTGCCAGCAGTTTATCGGACGGCACCTACGAGCAGTACTTC	CASSLSDGTYEQYF
TRBV28	TRBJ2-7	TRBD2	TGTGCCAGCAGTCCAGCCGGACTAGCGGGAGGTTACGAGCAGTACTTC	CASSPAGLAGGYEQYF
TRBV14	TRBJ1-2	-	TGTGCCAGCAGCCAAGGGGCTGGGGGCGGTGGCTACACCTTC	CASSQGAGGGGYTF
TRBV3-1/TRBV3-2	TRBJ1-3	-	TGTGCCAGCAGCCCAACGGAGGGAAACACCATATATTTT	CASSPTEGNTIYF
TRBV7-9	TRBJ1-5	-	TGTGCCAGCAGCTCTGACGGAGGAAATCAGCCCCAGCATTTT	CASSSDGGNQPQHF